This is a list of T cell receptor beta chains from one sample in a study of beta chain features in type 1 diabetes. Generated by immunoSEQ multiplex PCR, the TCRdb table keeps only in-frame clones and is missing some. The profile shows about 410,000 clones, approximately 15% of them singletons. The specimen sequenced was naive CD4+ T cells from blood. The origin of the receptors is a man aged 30 to 45 in good health. CDR3s include the opening cysteine and the closing phenylalanine or tryptophan. The order of the fields is J gene, clone size, D gene, V gene, CDR3 length, CDR3 protein, CDR3 DNA. A D gene is named only where the DNA matches it firmly. The size of a clone is reported for some rows only, either as once, few or many, or as a class for expanded clones.

>TRBJ1-2|few|.|TRBV7-2|15
CASSLVQGPNYGYTF
TGTGCCAGCAGCTTAGTACAGGGCCCGAACTATGGCTACACCTTC
>TRBJ2-1|few|TRBD2|TRBV10-3|15
CAISESPGAGNEQFF
TGTGCCATCAGTGAGTCACCGGGAGCGGGGAATGAGCAGTTCTTC
>TRBJ2-5|.|.|TRBV25-1|15
CASSDPGRGGETQYF
TGTGCCAGCAGTGACCCCGGACGGGGAGGAGAGACCCAGTACTTC
>TRBJ2-4|.|.|TRBV7-2|15
CASSLAGVGKNIQYF
TGTGCCAGCAGCTTAGCGGGCGTAGGCAAAAACATTCAGTACTTC
>TRBJ2-5|.|TRBD1|TRBV15|16
CATSREIRGLGETQYF
TGTGCCACCAGCAGAGAAATCAGGGGGCTGGGAGAGACCCAGTACTTC
>TRBJ2-1|.|TRBD2|TRBV4-2|14
CASTSTGGAIEVFF
TGTGCCAGCACTTCGACCGGGGGGGCGATTGAAGTGTTCTTC
>TRBJ1-2|.|TRBD1|TRBV9|14
CASSAGQGPYGYTF
TGTGCCAGCAGTGCTGGACAGGGTCCATATGGCTACACCTTC
>TRBJ2-5|.|TRBD1|TRBV5-4|15
CASSVDATGQETQYF
TGTGCCAGCAGCGTGGACGCGACAGGGCAAGAGACCCAGTACTTC
>TRBJ2-3|.|TRBD2|TRBV5-4|17
CASSPRTSGGALDTQYF
TGTGCCAGCAGCCCTCGGACTAGCGGGGGGGCCCTGGATACGCAGTATTTT
>TRBJ1-1|.|.|TRBV18|13
CASSPRTAGEAFF
TGTGCCAGCTCACCAAGGACAGCTGGTGAAGCTTTCTTT
>TRBJ2-5|.|.|TRBV7-8|15
CASSIYSGTQETQYF
TGTGCCAGCAGCATTTATAGCGGTACACAAGAGACCCAGTACTTC
>TRBJ1-2|.|.|TRBV6-1|13
CASSGVVDYGYTF
TGTGCCAGCAGTGGAGTGGTGGACTATGGCTACACCTTC
>TRBJ2-1|few|.|TRBV7-2|13
CASSLDGYNEQFF
TGTGCCAGCAGCTTAGACGGCTACAATGAGCAGTTCTTC
>TRBJ1-6|.|.|TRBV7-2|14
CASSLVRAVSPLHF
TGTGCCAGCAGCTTAGTCAGAGCGGTTTCACCCCTCCACTTT
>TRBJ1-1|few|.|TRBV5-4|14
CASSRTDLNTEAFF
TGTGCCAGCAGCCGTACAGATCTGAACACTGAAGCTTTCTTT
>TRBJ2-1|.|.|TRBV5-1|14
CASSRTGQNNEQFF
TGCGCCAGCAGCCGAACCGGACAGAACAATGAGCAGTTCTTC
>TRBJ1-2|few|.|TRBV27|14
CASSLLGANYGYTF
TGTGCCAGCAGTTTATTAGGGGCTAACTATGGCTACACCTTC
>TRBJ2-7|.|.|TRBV10-2|15
CASSELQVMGVEQYF
TGCGCCAGCAGTGAGTTGCAGGTGATGGGTGTCGAGCAGTACTTC
>TRBJ2-5|few|.|TRBV7-2|15
CASSFVTGITGTQYF
TGTGCCAGCAGCTTCGTAACCGGGATTACAGGGACCCAGTACTTC
>TRBJ2-1|.|.|TRBV29-1|14
CSAQLGGPLNEQFF
TGCAGCGCACAACTGGGCGGGCCACTAAATGAGCAGTTCTTC
>TRBJ1-4|.|.|TRBV6-5|15
CASSPRGSFGGKLFF
TGTGCCAGCAGCCCTCGCGGGTCTTTTGGGGGAAAACTGTTTTTT
>TRBJ2-1|few|.|TRBV18|16
CASSPPKALVYNEQFF
TGTGCCAGCTCACCACCTAAAGCGCTAGTATACAATGAGCAGTTCTTC
>TRBJ2-2|few|TRBD1|TRBV4-1|17
CASSYTPGQENTGELFF
TGCGCCAGCAGCTATACTCCGGGACAGGAAAACACCGGGGAGCTGTTTTTT
>TRBJ2-7|few|.|TRBV9|15
CASSVGTTNSYEQYF
TGTGCCAGCAGCGTAGGGACTACTAATTCCTACGAGCAGTACTTC
>TRBJ2-7|few|.|TRBV6-5|12
CASRLTAGEQYF
TGTGCCAGCAGGCTCACTGCGGGCGAGCAGTACTTC
>TRBJ1-5|few|.|TRBV9|15
CASSTQATGNQPQHF
TGTGCCAGCAGCACCCAAGCAACGGGCAATCAGCCCCAGCATTTT
>TRBJ2-3|few|TRBD2|TRBV7-2|16
CASSLRLAGGSDTQYF
TGTGCCAGCAGCTTGAGACTAGCGGGAGGATCAGATACGCAGTATTTT
>TRBJ2-3|.|TRBD2|TRBV6-1|18
CASSEAGTSGGRLDTQYF
TGTGCCAGCAGTGAAGCAGGGACTAGCGGGGGGCGGCTAGATACGCAGTATTTT
>TRBJ1-1|.|.|TRBV9|13
CASSVDTNTEAFF
TGTGCCAGCAGCGTAGATACGAACACTGAAGCTTTCTTT
>TRBJ2-1|.|.|TRBV6-6|15
CASSPRDIRQNEQFF
TGTGCCAGCAGCCCCCGGGACATCCGCCAGAATGAGCAGTTCTTC
>TRBJ1-1|.|TRBD1|TRBV30|12
CAWMDGTEEAFF
TGTGCCTGGATGGACGGGACAGAGGAAGCTTTCTTT
>TRBJ1-1|few|.|TRBV29-1|13
CSVNGGGNTEAFF
TGCAGCGTTAACGGGGGAGGAAACACTGAAGCTTTCTTT
>TRBJ1-3|few|.|TRBV14|13
CASSLWSGNTIYF
TGTGCCAGCAGCCTCTGGAGTGGAAACACCATATATTTT
>TRBJ1-3|.|.|TRBV5-6|13
CASGESSGNTIYF
TGTGCCAGCGGCGAGTCGTCTGGAAACACCATATATTTT
>TRBJ1-4|few|.|TRBV7-8|15
CASSPGRGDNEKLFF
TGTGCCAGCAGTCCCGGACGGGGGGATAATGAAAAACTGTTTTTT
>TRBJ2-7|few|.|TRBV7-6|12
CASSLRPYEQYF
TGTGCCAGCAGTCTCCGTCCCTACGAGCAGTACTTC
>TRBJ2-3|few|.|TRBV7-6|14
CASSLVTMPDTQYF
TGTGCCAGCAGCTTAGTTACGATGCCAGATACGCAGTATTTT
>TRBJ2-7|.|TRBD1|TRBV18|12
CASSPSGTDKDF
TGTGCCAGCTCACCCTCCGGGACAGATAAAGACTTC
>TRBJ1-2|few|.|TRBV19|14
CASSRDPRSDGYTF
TGTGCCAGTAGTAGGGACCCACGGTCGGATGGCTACACCTTC
>TRBJ1-1|.|.|TRBV25-1|13
CASSDLGTGGAFF
TGTGCCAGCAGTGACCTAGGGACCGGCGGAGCTTTCTTT